The clone carrying this T cell receptor beta chain has just a few counts. The antigen remains unidentified. The record originates from a study of beta chain features in type 1 diabetes. Points from the study as a whole: A closer apparent resemblance between naive, central memory and Treg TCRB repertoires was seen in patients than in healthy donors.

Heparinised blood was drawn once per donor, averaging about 0.11 L. Purity (above 95%) was reached by all sorted populations. Every bit of the isolated RNA underwent reverse transcription, so sequencing read expressed TCRB transcripts. It was found that naive, central memory and regulatory T cell samples averaged around 3.8 million reads. Sequencing used immunoSEQ multiplex PCR; TCRdb keeps in-frame clones, though not all of them. The sample records 150,000 to 200,000 clones, 10% to 15% being singletons. This CDR3 region has 12 residues. Germline V CDR1 and CDR2: LNHDA, SQIVND (reference sequence). The germline V and J ends were trimmed by 6 bases and 3 bases, with 9 bases remaining between them.

Source material: central memory CD4+ T cells from blood. The gene calls are TRBV19 and TRBJ2-7; D ambiguous. This receptor was taken from a young woman in good health. The DNA of the CDR3 is TGTGCCAGTAGGAACAGATTCTACGAGCAGTACTTC. It encodes CASRNRFYEQYF.